This T cell receptor (beta chain) was sequenced in a study of beta chain features in type 1 diabetes. This clone was counted a few times. Investigators reverse transcribed all isolated RNA, so they sequenced expressed TCRB transcripts. Generated by immunoSEQ multiplex PCR, the TCRdb table keeps only in-frame clones and is missing some. The sample records 250,000 to 350,000 clones, around 15% being singletons. Germline CDR1 reads SGHNT; CDR2 reads YENEEA. V gave up 3 bases and J gave up 1 base, with 7 bases separating them. The CDR3 length is 14 residues. The rearrangement joins TRBV11-3 to TRBJ2-4, with a possible D match to TRBD2 (5 bases). The source of this sequence is a man in his thirties or forties in good health. Sequenced: central memory CD4+ T cells from blood. In DNA form, the CDR3 reads TGTGCCAGCAGCTTGTCGGGGGCCAAAAACATTCAGTACTTC. Translated: CASSLSGAKNIQYF.